This TCR beta chain was sequenced for a study of identical twins. The sample holds a few counts of this clonotype. Its antigen remains unidentified. Study-level points and caveats: The presence of invariant MAIT and iNKT cells could partly confound analyses of zero-insertion sequences. Reduced insertions were recorded for abundant cord blood beta clonotypes, with no such pattern in memory repertoires. Shared out-of-frame alpha sequences (those common to twins) showed excess low generation probability.

TCRdb reprocessed the 5' RACE reads via MiXCR and lists one record per CDR3 protein. The top ten hold around 12% of the sample, which has under 450,000 distinct CDR3 sequences, around a sixth seen once. All donors comprised healthy Caucasians. The J segment lost 3 bases and the V segment lost 6 bases, leaving 13 bases of the junction unmatched. Looked up from germline, CDR1 is DFQATT and CDR2 is SNEGSKA (reference sequence). The CDR3 runs 17 residues. V is TRBV20-1 and J is TRBJ2-3; 12 bases fit TRBD2. The specimen sequenced was naive T cells sorted from blood. The clonotype originates from a man between 45 and 60 years old in good health. The chain's CDR3 is CSAPSPSGRGGTDTQYF. CDR3 nucleotide sequence: TGCAGTGCCCCCTCCCCTAGCGGGAGGGGAGGGACAGATACGCAGTATTTT.